Sequencing of this TCR beta chain was carried out in a study of blood T cell repertoires in COVID-19. As for the study in general: Samples of COVID-19 (acute and convalescent) were obtained from the United States, Italy and Spain.

Those enrolled in Seattle joined during active infection and were followed longitudinally afterward. Between the trimmed V and J ends, which lost 0 bases and 7 bases, there was a span of 11 bases. Germline V gives CDR1 SGHDT, CDR2 YYEEEE. The CDR3 length is 13 residues. Source study methods: Estimates of nucleated cell counts were drawn from the amplification of reference gene primers. Libraries were prepared by immunoSEQ multiplex PCR; TCRdb keeps only in-frame clonotypes and omits some of them. That table is the source of V, J and clone size, and D and trimming were worked out from the DNA. The data hold 500,000 to 600,000 clones, with around nine tenths observed a single time.

The chain employs TRBV5-6 and TRBJ2-7, with a tentative D call TRBD2 (5 bases). The TCR originated in a woman aged 45-60 years with COVID-19, enrolled during active disease. The sample consisted of peripheral blood. CDR3 DNA sequence: TGTGCCAGCAGCTTGGGAGGGCTTCGTGAGCAGTACTTC. Its protein is CASSLGGLREQYF.